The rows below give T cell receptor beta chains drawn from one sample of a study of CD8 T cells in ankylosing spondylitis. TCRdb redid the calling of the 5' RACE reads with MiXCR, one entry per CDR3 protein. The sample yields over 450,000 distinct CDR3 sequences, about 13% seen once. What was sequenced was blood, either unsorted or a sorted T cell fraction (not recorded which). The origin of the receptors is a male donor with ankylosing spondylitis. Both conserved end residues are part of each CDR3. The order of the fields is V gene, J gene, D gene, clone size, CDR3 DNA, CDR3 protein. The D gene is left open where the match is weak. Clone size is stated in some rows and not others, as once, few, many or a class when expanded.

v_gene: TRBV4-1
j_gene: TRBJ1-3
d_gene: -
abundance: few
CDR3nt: TGCGCCAGCAGCCAAGATCAAGGAGGAAACACCATATATTTT
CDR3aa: CASSQDQGGNTIYF

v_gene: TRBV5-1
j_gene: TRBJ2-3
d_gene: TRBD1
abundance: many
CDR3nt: TGCGCCAGCAGCCGACAGGGGGGCACAGATACGCAGTATTTT
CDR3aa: CASSRQGGTDTQYF

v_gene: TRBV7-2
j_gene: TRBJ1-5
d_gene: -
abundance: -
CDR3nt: TGTGCCAGCAGCTTAGAAAGGGGGGGTCAGCCCCAGCATTTT
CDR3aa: CASSLERGGQPQHF

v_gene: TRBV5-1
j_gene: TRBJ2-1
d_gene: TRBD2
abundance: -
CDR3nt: TGCGCCAGCAGCTTGGGGAGCGGGAACTCCTACAATGAGCAGTTCTTC
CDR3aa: CASSLGSGNSYNEQFF

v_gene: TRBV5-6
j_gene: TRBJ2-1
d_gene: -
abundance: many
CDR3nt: TGTGCCAGCAGCGCGGATTCGGGGGCTCGCTCCTACAATGAGCAGTTCTTC
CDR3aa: CASSADSGARSYNEQFF

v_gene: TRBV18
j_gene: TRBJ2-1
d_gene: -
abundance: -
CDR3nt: TGTGCCAGCTCACCAGATCCCCTGACGGGTGAGCAGTTCTTC
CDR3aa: CASSPDPLTGEQFF

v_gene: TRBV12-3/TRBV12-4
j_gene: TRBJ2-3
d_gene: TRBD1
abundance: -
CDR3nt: TGTGCCAGCAGTTGGGGTACAGGGGGGACAGATACGCAGTATTTT
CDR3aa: CASSWGTGGTDTQYF

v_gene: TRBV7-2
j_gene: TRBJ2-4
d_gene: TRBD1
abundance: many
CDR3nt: TGTGCCAGCAGCCCAGGGGGCAGCAAAAACATTCAGTACTTC
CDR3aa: CASSPGGSKNIQYF

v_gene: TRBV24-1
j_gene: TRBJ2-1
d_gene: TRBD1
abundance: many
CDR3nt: TGTGCCACCAGTGATATCCAGGGACAGGGGGCCTACAATGAGCAGTTCTTC
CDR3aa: CATSDIQGQGAYNEQFF

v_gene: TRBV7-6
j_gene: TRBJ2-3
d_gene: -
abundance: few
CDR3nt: TGTGCCAGCAGCTTAGTAGTGGGGATCGGGCCGGGAGAGGCAGATACGCAGTATTTT
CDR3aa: CASSLVVGIGPGEADTQYF

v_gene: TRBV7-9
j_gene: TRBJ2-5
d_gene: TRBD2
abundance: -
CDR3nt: TGTGCCAGCAGCTTCGGGGAGCGGGAGATTGGAGAGACCCAGTACTTC
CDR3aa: CASSFGEREIGETQYF

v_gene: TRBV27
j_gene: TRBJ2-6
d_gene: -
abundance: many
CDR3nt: TGTGCCAGCAGTCCCTACTCTGGGGCCAACGTCCTGACTTTC
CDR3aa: CASSPYSGANVLTF

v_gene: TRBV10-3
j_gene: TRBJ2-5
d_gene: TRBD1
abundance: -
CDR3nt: TGTGCCATCAGTGAATGGACAGGGGGGCGAGAGACCCAGTACTTC
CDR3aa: CAISEWTGGRETQYF

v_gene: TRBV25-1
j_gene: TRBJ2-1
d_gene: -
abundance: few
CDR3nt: TGTGCCAGCAGTGCCCCCCGATACAATGAGCAGTTCTTC
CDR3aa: CASSAPRYNEQFF

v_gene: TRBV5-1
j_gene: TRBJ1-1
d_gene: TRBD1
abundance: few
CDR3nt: TGCGCCAGCAGTAGGACAGGGTTTGACACTGAAGCTTTCTTT
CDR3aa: CASSRTGFDTEAFF

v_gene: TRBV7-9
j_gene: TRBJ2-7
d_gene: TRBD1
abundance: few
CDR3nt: TGTGCCAGCAGCTTGGGACAGTGGGAGCAGTACTTC
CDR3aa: CASSLGQWEQYF

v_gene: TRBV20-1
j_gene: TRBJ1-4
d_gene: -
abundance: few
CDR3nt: TGCAGTGCTAGAGAGTGGGGTGCTAATGAAAAACTGTTTTTT
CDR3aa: CSAREWGANEKLFF

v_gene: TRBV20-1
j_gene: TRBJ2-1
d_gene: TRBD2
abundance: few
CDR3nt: TGCAGTGCTCCGACTAGCGGGAGTGTCAATGAGCAGTTCTTC
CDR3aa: CSAPTSGSVNEQFF

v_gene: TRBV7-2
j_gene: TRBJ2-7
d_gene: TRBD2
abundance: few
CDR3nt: TGTGCCAGCAGCAGACTAGCGGGGCGCTCCTACGAGCAGTACTTC
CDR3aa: CASSRLAGRSYEQYF

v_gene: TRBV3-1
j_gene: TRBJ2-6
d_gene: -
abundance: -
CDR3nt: TGTGCCAGCAGCCGAGCTAGAACCTCTGGGGCCAACGTCCTGACTTTC
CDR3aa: CASSRARTSGANVLTF

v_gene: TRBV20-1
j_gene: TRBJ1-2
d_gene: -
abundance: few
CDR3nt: TGCAGTGCTAGAGATGTAGGGGGGCTAGGTCGCTACACCTTC
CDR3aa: CSARDVGGLGRYTF

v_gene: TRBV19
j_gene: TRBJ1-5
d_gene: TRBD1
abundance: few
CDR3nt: TGTGCCAGTAGCAACTATGGACAGGGACGCAATCAGCCCCAGCATTTT
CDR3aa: CASSNYGQGRNQPQHF

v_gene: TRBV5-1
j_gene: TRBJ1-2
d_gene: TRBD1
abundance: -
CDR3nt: TGCGCCAGCTCCCAAACAGGGGCGAGCGGCTACACCTTC
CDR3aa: CASSQTGASGYTF

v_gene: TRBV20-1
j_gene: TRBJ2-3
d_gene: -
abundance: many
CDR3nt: TGCAGTGCTCCCTTCTCCACGCTGCGGTCAGATACGCAGTATTTT
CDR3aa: CSAPFSTLRSDTQYF

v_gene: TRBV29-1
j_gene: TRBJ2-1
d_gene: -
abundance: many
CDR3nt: TGCAGCGTTGTTGAGGTCACCCTTAATGAGCAGTTCTTC
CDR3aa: CSVVEVTLNEQFF

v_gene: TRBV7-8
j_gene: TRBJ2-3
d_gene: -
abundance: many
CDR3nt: TGTGCCAGCAGCGGGGATGGGGGAGATACGCAGTATTTT
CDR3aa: CASSGDGGDTQYF

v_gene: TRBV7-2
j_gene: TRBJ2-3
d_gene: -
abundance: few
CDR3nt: TGTGCCAGCAGCTTTAGGGGAGCAGGGGATACGCAGTATTTT
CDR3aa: CASSFRGAGDTQYF

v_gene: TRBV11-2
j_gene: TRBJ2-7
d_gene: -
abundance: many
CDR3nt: TGTGCCAGCAGCTTAAACCGTGACAGGACGTACGAGCAGTACTTC
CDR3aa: CASSLNRDRTYEQYF

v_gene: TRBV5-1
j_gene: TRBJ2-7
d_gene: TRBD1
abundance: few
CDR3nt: TGCGCCAGCAGCACCGGACAGGGAGGTTACGAGCAGTACTTC
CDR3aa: CASSTGQGGYEQYF